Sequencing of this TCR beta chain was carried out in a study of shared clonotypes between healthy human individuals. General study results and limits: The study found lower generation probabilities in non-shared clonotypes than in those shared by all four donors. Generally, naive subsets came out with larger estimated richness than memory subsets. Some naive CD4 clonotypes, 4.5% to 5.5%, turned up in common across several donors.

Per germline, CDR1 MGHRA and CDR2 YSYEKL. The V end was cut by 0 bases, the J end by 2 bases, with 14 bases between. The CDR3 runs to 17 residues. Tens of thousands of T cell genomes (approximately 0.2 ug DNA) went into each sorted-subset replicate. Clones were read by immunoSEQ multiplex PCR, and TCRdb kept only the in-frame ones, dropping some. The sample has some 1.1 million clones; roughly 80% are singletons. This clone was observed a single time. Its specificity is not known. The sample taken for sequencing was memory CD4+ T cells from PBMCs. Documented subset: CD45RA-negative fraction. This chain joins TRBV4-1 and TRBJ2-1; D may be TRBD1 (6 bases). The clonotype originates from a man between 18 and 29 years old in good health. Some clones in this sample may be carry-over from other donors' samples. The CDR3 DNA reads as TGCGCCAGCAGCCAAGATGGGACACCGAGAGCCTACAATGAGCAGTTCTTC. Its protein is CASSQDGTPRAYNEQFF.